This T cell receptor (beta chain) was observed in a study of blood T cells in healthy people across ages. Points from the study as a whole: Diversity of TCR beta correlated strongly with naive T cell percentage. Compared with aged donors, long-lived donors showed fewer expanded clones, suggesting selection.

In regard to this clonotype: Its antigen is unidentified.

This CDR3 contains 14 residues. Germline loops: CDR1 DFQATT, CDR2 SNEGSKA (reference sequence). Unmatched junction bases numbered 3, after V lost 1 base and J lost 6 bases. Next came a second PCR, run for about 6 to 12 cycles, which used a sample-barcoded 5' primer along with a J-beta primer mix. With 12 random nucleotides, a template-switch adaptor tagged each individual cDNA molecule. No fewer than 3 million CDR3-containing paired-end reads came from each sample. TCRdb processed the 5' RACE reads anew with MiXCR; each CDR3 protein has one entry. The repertoire includes hundreds of thousands of distinct CDR3 sequences, under 55% of them detected once, and around 21% sits in the top ten.

The receptor's source is a man in his 60s in good health. V and J are TRBV20-1 and TRBJ2-1; 10 bases line up with TRBD2. Sequenced input: blood. The CDR3 sequence is CSARVSGGTNEQFF. The CDR3 nucleotides read TGCAGTGCTAGAGTTAGCGGGGGGACCAATGAGCAGTTCTTC.